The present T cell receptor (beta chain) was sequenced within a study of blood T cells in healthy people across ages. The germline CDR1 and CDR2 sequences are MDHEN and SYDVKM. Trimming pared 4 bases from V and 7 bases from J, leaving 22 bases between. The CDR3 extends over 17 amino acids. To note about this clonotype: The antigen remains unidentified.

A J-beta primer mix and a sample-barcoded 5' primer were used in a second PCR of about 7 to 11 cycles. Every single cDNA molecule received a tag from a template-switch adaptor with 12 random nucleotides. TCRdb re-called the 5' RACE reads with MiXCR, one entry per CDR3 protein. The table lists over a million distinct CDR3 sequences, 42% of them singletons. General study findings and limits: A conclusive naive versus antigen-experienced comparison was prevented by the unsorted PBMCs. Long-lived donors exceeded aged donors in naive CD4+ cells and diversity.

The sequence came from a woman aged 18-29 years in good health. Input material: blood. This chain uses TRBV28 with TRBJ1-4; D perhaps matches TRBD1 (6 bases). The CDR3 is CASSSYRDAAEREKLFF. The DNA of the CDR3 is TGTGCCAGCAGTTCCTACAGGGACGCAGCTGAGCGTGAAAAACTGTTTTTT.